The next 8 T cell receptor beta chains were all read from a single sample in a study of blood T cell repertoires in COVID-19. Method: immunoSEQ multiplex PCR; TCRdb's copy keeps in-frame clones and lacks some. The profile shows 150,000 to 200,000 clones, around nine tenths of them singletons. The source material was peripheral blood. The source is a woman aged 18-29 years who had recovered from COVID-19.

The sample holds one count of this clone. The chain has TRBV24-1 and TRBJ2-1; possibly TRBD2 for D (6 bases). Trimming took off 4 bases at V and 1 base at J, with 13 bases between the two ends. The CDR3 contains 16 residues. Germline CDR1 reads KGHDR; CDR2 reads SFDVKD. CDR3 DNA: TGTGCCACCAGTGAAGAGTCAGGGAGGTCCTACAATGAGCAGTTCTTC. It specifies CATSEESGRSYNEQFF.

The gene calls are TRBV24-1 and TRBJ1-2; 7 positions agree with TRBD1. J was trimmed by 2 bases and V by 7 bases; bases with no gene match: 3. Germline V gives CDR1 KGHDR, CDR2 SFDVKD. The CDR3 has 13 residues. The CDR3 sequence: CATRGQENYGYTF. The DNA for the CDR3 is TGTGCCACCAGAGGACAGGAGAACTATGGCTACACCTTC.

This chain uses TRBV7-3 with TRBJ2-1, with 13 positions matching TRBD2. The CDR3 consists of 19 residues. After removal of 2 bases from V and 4 bases from J, the junction contained 11 bases not matched to a gene. Germline assignment: CDR1 SGHTA and CDR2 FQGTGA. The CDR3 DNA reads as TGTGCCAGCAGCTTACAACGGACTAGCGGGAGAGGGGGATACAATGAGCAGTTCTTC. Its protein is CASSLQRTSGRGGYNEQFF.

V usage is TRBV5-4 and J usage is TRBJ1-2, with 10 bases matching TRBD1. The CDR3 is 15 residues long. Germline V CDR1 and CDR2: SGHNT, YYREEE (reference sequence). Trimming removed 0 bases from V and 8 bases from J; junction bases left unmatched: 7. The CDR3 sequence is CASSLGGTGVLGYTF. Here the CDR3 DNA reads TGTGCCAGCAGCTTGGGTGGGACAGGGGTATTAGGCTACACCTTC.

This clone was observed once. The chain couples TRBV12-3 or TRBV12-4 to TRBJ1-1, with 9 bases matching TRBD1. With 7 bases clipped from V and 4 bases from J, the junction kept 4 bases outside the gene matches. The length of the CDR3 is 13 residues. This CDR3 is CASTLTGGTEAFF. CDR3 nucleotide sequence: TGTGCCAGCACACTGACAGGGGGCACTGAAGCTTTCTTT.

This clone has just one count. The genes are TRBV13 and TRBJ1-6, with D tentatively TRBD1 (5 bases). The CDR3 has 17 residues. Trimming removed 3 bases at V and 6 bases at J, with 18 bases between. CDR1 is PRHDT, CDR2 FYEKMQ, per germline (reference sequence). The CDR3 spells CASSLRGTTGGNSPLHF. The DNA of the CDR3 is TGTGCCAGCAGCTTGCGAGGGACGACGGGGGGTAATTCACCCCTCCACTTT.

The genes are TRBV4-1 and TRBJ1-3, with TRBD1 identical over 7 bases. Germline assignment: CDR1 MGHRA and CDR2 YSYEKL. The CDR3 has 17 amino acids. J lost 1 base, V lost 1 base, and 7 bases had no gene match. The CDR3 region has the DNA TGCGCCAGCAGCCAAGTCCTACAGGGGCGGTCTGGAAACACCATATATTTT. It specifies CASSQVLQGRSGNTIYF.

J is TRBJ1-6 and V is TRBV14; 10 bases are a match to TRBD1. The V and J ends lost 4 bases and 7 bases, in that order; junction bases with no gene match: 1. The CDR3 loop spans 14 amino acids. Per the germline V gene, CDR1 is SGHDN and CDR2 is FVKESK. The CDR3 DNA sequence: TGTGCCAGCAGCCTGGGACAGGGGAATTCACCCCTCCACTTT. The encoded protein is CASSLGQGNSPLHF. The full variable domain, its missing parts supplied by reference TRBV14 and TRBJ1-6, is EAGVTQFPSHSVIEKGQTVTLRCDPISGHDNLYWYRRVMGKEIKFLLHFVKESKQDESGMPNNRFLAERTGGTYSTLKVQPAELEDSGVYFCASSLGQGNSPLHFGNGTRLTVT.